The 30 T cell receptor beta chains in this list originate from one sample, sequenced in a study of vaccination effects on CD4 cells after COVID-19. These receptors' targets are unknown. Under the ViraFEST assay, PBMC were stimulated with viral peptide pools so that antigen-specific CD4+ T cells expanded. Sequencing was performed afterwards. Culture lasted roughly eleven days before CD4+ T cell isolation. It was two doses of either the BNT162b2 or mRNA-1273 vaccine that participants received. Libraries were prepared by immunoSEQ multiplex PCR; TCRdb keeps only in-frame clonotypes and omits some of them. The sample shows 29,000 or so clones, under 85% of them seen only once. The specimen comprised CD4+ T cells from PBMCs cultured with HCoV-OC43 spike peptides, sampled after COVID-19 vaccination. The sample's subset: HCoV-OC43 spike overlapping peptide pool stimulation. Receptors originate from a human donor who received a COVID-19 vaccine.

This clone was picked up a small number of times. V is TRBV27 and J is TRBJ2-7, with D perhaps TRBD1 (6 bases). With 2 bases removed from V and 4 bases from J, the gap between germline ends came to 21 bases. Germline V gene lookup returns CDR1 MNHEY and CDR2 SMNVEV (reference sequence). The CDR3 runs to 17 residues. CDR3 residues: CASSLGFGAGTSYEQYF. CDR3 DNA sequence: TGTGCCAGCAGTTTAGGGTTTGGGGCAGGGACATCTTACGAGCAGTACTTC.

The J gene is TRBJ2-7, the V gene TRBV18; 14 nucleotides agree with TRBD2. This CDR3 spans 16 amino acids. V lost 5 bases to trimming and J lost 4 bases; unmatched junction nucleotides: 7. Germline assignment: CDR1 KGHSH and CDR2 LQKENI. The CDR3 reads CASSARLAGGPYEQYF. The CDR3 nucleotides are TGTGCCAGCTCAGCCAGACTAGCGGGAGGGCCTTACGAGCAGTACTTC.

This chain uses TRBV5-1 with TRBJ2-7; 8 nucleotides line up with TRBD2. With 5 bases clipped from V and 3 bases from J, the junction kept 4 bases outside the gene matches. The germline V gene has CDR1 SGHRS and CDR2 YFSETQ. This CDR3 comprises 13 residues. CDR3 protein: CASSPTSGYEQYF. DNA for the CDR3: TGCGCCAGCAGTCCCACTAGCGGCTACGAGCAGTACTTC.

Only one count was recorded for this clone. CDR3 region: CASSQNRDRDVGGYTF. The CDR3 coding sequence is TGTGCCAGCTCCCAAAATCGGGACAGGGACGTTGGTGGCTACACCTTC. The rearrangement links TRBV18 to TRBJ1-2; 9 bases are a match to TRBD1. After removal of 6 bases from V and 7 bases from J, the junction contained 15 bases not matched to a gene. The CDR3 spans 16 residues. The germline CDR1 and CDR2 sequences are KGHSH and LQKENI.

The chain recombines TRBV19 with TRBJ2-3; the match to TRBD1 covers 7 bases. CDR3 length equals 15 residues. Germline CDR1 and CDR2: LNHDA and SQIVND (reference sequence). V lost 5 bases and J lost 2; bases outside the gene matches: 7. The CDR3 bases are TGTGCCAGTAGTGTTCGACAGGGCCCCACAGATACGCAGTATTTT. Protein: CASSVRQGPTDTQYF.

This chain uses TRBV7-9 with TRBJ2-5; D remains unclear. The V end was cut by 2 bases, the J end by 5 bases, with 12 bases between. The CDR3 sequence is 14 residues long. Germline loops: CDR1 SEHNR, CDR2 FQNEAQ (reference sequence). The CDR3 DNA follows: TGTGCCAGCAGCTTAACGGCGCATTCGGAGACCCAGTACTTC. The encoded protein is CASSLTAHSETQYF.

The chain is built from TRBV10-3 and TRBJ1-1, with D uncertain. The V and J ends lost 10 bases and 1 base respectively, with 13 bases between them. This CDR3 has 13 residues. The germline gives CDR1 ENHRY, CDR2 SYGVKD. CDR3 sequence reads: CATRGRENTEAFF. The CDR3 nucleotides are TGTGCCACCCGAGGACGGGAGAACACTGAAGCTTTCTTT.

The chain is built from TRBV25-1 and TRBJ2-5; unclear D gene. The V gene's germline CDR1 is MGHDK and CDR2 SYGVNS. The CDR3 has 11 residues. V lost 4 bases, J lost 3 bases, and 3 bases lay in between. As DNA, the CDR3 is TGTGCCAGCAGTGTAAAAGAGACCCAGTACTTC. Translated: CASSVKETQYF.

In nucleotides, the CDR3 is TGTGCCAGCAGCCCCTGGTTAGCGGGGCACTACGAGCAGTACTTC. It encodes CASSPWLAGHYEQYF. The chain links TRBV9 to TRBJ2-7, with TRBD2 identical over 8 bases. The CDR3 sequence is 15 residues long. Germline CDR1 and CDR2: SGDLS and YYNGEE. V was clipped by 4 bases and J by 3 bases; unmatched bases: 9.

This clone was observed a handful of times. V usage is TRBV6-1 and J usage is TRBJ2-7; 13 bases match TRBD2. The V gene's germline CDR1 is MNHNS and CDR2 SASEGT. The CDR3 loop spans 19 amino acids. V was clipped by 2 bases and J by 4 bases; unmatched bases: 14. CDR3 nucleotide sequence: TGTGCCAGCAGTGAAAGAAGGGGGTTACTAGCGGGAGGGTTTTACGAGCAGTACTTC. Its translation is CASSERRGLLAGGFYEQYF.

The chain is built from TRBV4-1 and TRBJ2-7, with D hard to call. The CDR3 covers 14 residues. The V end was cut by 4 bases, the J end by 1 base, with 11 bases between. The germline gives CDR1 MGHRA, CDR2 YSYEKL. CDR3 loop: CASSLSPRSYEQYF. The CDR3 region has the DNA TGCGCCAGCAGCCTTAGTCCTCGGTCCTACGAGCAGTACTTC.

This clone was detected only once. This rearrangement joins TRBV5-6 to TRBJ2-2; D remains ambiguous. Per germline, CDR1 SGHDT and CDR2 YYEEEE. The CDR3 is made up of 15 amino acids. Trimming cost V 0 bases and J 3 bases, with 9 bases left between them. CDR3 sequence reads: CASSLGWLDTGELFF. The CDR3 DNA follows: TGTGCCAGCAGCTTGGGGTGGCTTGACACCGGGGAGCTGTTTTTT. The variable domain in full, with the rest retrieved from reference TRBV5-6 and TRBJ2-2, is DAGVTQSPTHLIKTRGQQVTLRCSPKSGHDTVSWYQQALGQGPQFIFQYYEEEERQRGNFPDRFSGHQFPNYSSELNVNALLLGDSALYLCASSLGWLDTGELFFGEGSRLTVL.

The chain employs TRBV5-4 and TRBJ2-5; no clear D. The CDR3 has 11 amino acids. Germline CDR1 is SGHNT and CDR2 is YYREEE (reference sequence). V was pared by 2 bases and J by 2 bases, with 1 base between. The CDR3 nucleotides read TGTGCCAGCAGCTTTCAAGAGACCCAGTACTTC. Translated, it gives CASSFQETQYF.

V usage is TRBV2 and J usage is TRBJ2-1; 14 bases line up with TRBD2. CDR3 size: 16 residues. Germline-derived CDR1 and CDR2 are SNHLY and FYNNEI. The J segment lost 6 bases and the V segment lost 8 bases, leaving 9 bases of the junction unmatched. The CDR3 region has the DNA TGTGCCAGCTTCCGACTAGCGGGGGGGCTTGGCAATGAGCAGTTCTTC. As protein: CASFRLAGGLGNEQFF. The variable domain in full, with the rest retrieved from reference TRBV2 and TRBJ2-1, is EPEVTQTPSHQVTQMGQEVILRCVPISNHLYFYWYRQILGQKVEFLVSFYNNEISEKSEIFDDQFSVERPDGSNFTLKIRSTKLEDSAMYFCASFRLAGGLGNEQFFGPGTRLTVL.

The V call is TRBV2, the J call TRBJ1-3; tentative D call: TRBD1 (6 bases). The CDR3 extends over 20 amino acids. The V end was cut by 6 bases, the J end by 0 bases, with 27 bases between. Per germline, CDR1 SNHLY and CDR2 FYNNEI. The CDR3 nucleotides are TGTGCCAGCAGGGCCAGGGAGGGGGTCGGTTGGCGTGTCTCTGGAAACACCATATATTTT. Translated: CASRAREGVGWRVSGNTIYF. Filled out from reference TRBV2 and TRBJ1-3, the complete variable domain reads EPEVTQTPSHQVTQMGQEVILRCVPISNHLYFYWYRQILGQKVEFLVSFYNNEISEKSEIFDDQFSVERPDGSNFTLKIRSTKLEDSAMYFCASRAREGVGWRVSGNTIYFGEGSWLTVV.

V usage is TRBV5-1 and J usage is TRBJ1-2, with a weak D call TRBD1 (5 bases). Per the germline V gene, CDR1 is SGHRS and CDR2 is YFSETQ. V lost 3 bases and J lost 3, with 24 bases in between. The CDR3 has 18 residues. CDR3: CASSYHLGGFSADYGYTF. As DNA, the CDR3 is TGCGCCAGCAGCTACCATCTGGGGGGTTTTTCAGCTGACTATGGCTACACCTTC.

The chain joins TRBV5-5 to TRBJ1-2; D may be TRBD1 (5 bases). This CDR3 has 13 residues. Germline CDR1 is SGHKS and CDR2 is YYEKEE (reference sequence). Trimming took 2 bases from V and 7 from J, leaving 12 bases between them. The DNA of the CDR3 is TGTGCCAGCAGCTTTGAGGGGTGGAGTGGCTACACCTTC. It translates to CASSFEGWSGYTF.

This chain uses TRBV18 with TRBJ2-1; D is possibly TRBD2 (6 bases). Germline V gene sequence: CDR1 KGHSH, CDR2 LQKENI. The CDR3 has 14 residues. The V end lost 2 bases, the J end lost 4 bases, and 9 bases lay between the germline ends. The CDR3 DNA reads as TGTGCCAGCTCACCAGCGGGACCATACAATGAGCAGTTCTTC. This translates into CASSPAGPYNEQFF.

The sample holds a few counts of this clone. The V call is TRBV2, the J call TRBJ1-1; TRBD1 might be the D (5 bases). CDR3 length: 13 residues. V lost 7 bases, J lost 4 bases, and 13 bases lay in between. The germline V gene has CDR1 SNHLY and CDR2 FYNNEI. The DNA for the CDR3 is TGTGCCAGCAATACCTGGAGGGGCACTGAAGCTTTCTTT. Translating it yields CASNTWRGTEAFF.

This clone was seen only once. The chain combines TRBV18 with TRBJ1-1; tentative D call: TRBD1 (5 bases). Germline assignment: CDR1 KGHSH and CDR2 LQKENI. The CDR3 consists of 12 residues. With 3 bases removed from V and 10 bases from J, the gap between germline ends came to 12 bases. The CDR3 bases are TGTGCCAGCTCACCCCTGTCCGGGGGAGCTTTCTTT. Protein product: CASSPLSGGAFF.

This chain uses TRBV29-1 with TRBJ2-6; perhaps TRBD1 as D (6 bases). Trimming removed 6 bases from V and 2 bases from J, with 17 bases in between. CDR3 length: 16 amino acids. Germline V CDR1 and CDR2: SQVTM, ANQGSEA. In DNA, the CDR3 is TGCAGCGTCTCAGGGGCTAGGGATCCTGGGGCCAACGTCCTGACTTTC. Its translation is CSVSGARDPGANVLTF.

The V and J genes are TRBV6-5 and TRBJ2-7; 15 nucleotides line up with TRBD2. Germline V CDR1 and CDR2: MNHEY, SVGAGI. J lost 5 bases, V lost 6 bases, and 5 bases had no gene match. CDR3 size: 15 residues. The CDR3 DNA is TGTGCCAGCAGCCGGACTAGCGGGAGGGCGGACGAGCAGTACTTC. This encodes CASSRTSGRADEQYF.

The chain links TRBV25-1 to TRBJ2-7; 8 positions match TRBD1. This CDR3 contains 15 residues. Per the germline V gene, CDR1 is MGHDK and CDR2 is SYGVNS. Unmatched junction bases numbered 9, after V lost 6 bases and J lost 2 bases. This CDR3 is CASRPRDRYAYEQYF. As DNA, the CDR3 is TGTGCCAGCAGACCCCGGGACAGGTACGCCTACGAGCAGTACTTC.

This rearrangement joins TRBV7-2 to TRBJ2-3; 7 positions agree with TRBD2. The J segment lost 2 bases and the V segment lost 1 base, leaving 6 bases of the junction unmatched. Germline V gives CDR1 SGHTA, CDR2 FQGNSA. The CDR3 has 16 amino acids. For the CDR3, the DNA is TGTGCCAGCAGCTTAGTACCTAGCGGAATCACAGATACGCAGTATTTT. It specifies CASSLVPSGITDTQYF.

V and J are TRBV25-1 and TRBJ2-2; TRBD1 agrees at 9 bases. Germline loops: CDR1 MGHDK, CDR2 SYGVNS. The CDR3 is 16 residues long. Germline trimming cut 3 bases from V and 5 bases from J; bases unmatched to any gene: 7. The CDR3 spells CASSDGQGLATGELFF. In nucleotides, the CDR3 is TGTGCCAGCAGTGACGGACAGGGGCTCGCGACCGGGGAGCTGTTTTTT.

This clone has just a few counts. The rearrangement links TRBV4-1 to TRBJ1-5; 10 positions match TRBD1. CDR3 length equals 15 residues. The germline V gene has CDR1 MGHRA and CDR2 YSYEKL. The J segment lost 5 bases and the V segment lost 5 bases, leaving 6 bases of the junction unmatched. The CDR3 loop is CASSSGTGDHQPQHF. The CDR3 coding sequence is TGCGCCAGCAGCTCCGGGACAGGGGACCATCAGCCCCAGCATTTT.

The rearrangement links TRBV11-3 to TRBJ1-2, with D uncertain. The CDR3 is 18 residues long. Germline V lookup: CDR1 SGHNT, CDR2 YENEEA. V dropped 3 bases and J dropped 0 bases, with 20 bases sitting between them. Here the CDR3 DNA reads TGTGCCAGCAGCTTCGCCGGATCGCGTCCAAGGGCTAACTATGGCTACACCTTC. Translating gives CASSFAGSRPRANYGYTF.

This chain joins TRBV5-6 and TRBJ2-4, with 8 positions matching TRBD1. In germline, CDR1 is SGHDT, CDR2 YYEEEE. The CDR3 is 14 amino acids. V lost 0 bases, J lost 7 bases, and 3 bases stayed unmatched. CDR3 sequence: CASSLVGTGNIQYF. CDR3 DNA sequence: TGTGCCAGCAGCTTGGTTGGGACAGGCAACATTCAGTACTTC.

The chain links TRBV5-6 to TRBJ2-1; D remains ambiguous. There are 16 residues in the CDR3. Trimming took off 2 bases at V and 0 bases at J, with 12 bases between the two ends. Germline-derived CDR1 and CDR2 are SGHDT and YYEEEE. This chain's CDR3 is CASSFAAGSSYNEQFF. DNA of the CDR3: TGTGCCAGCAGCTTCGCGGCTGGAAGCTCCTACAATGAGCAGTTCTTC. The complete variable domain, with remaining parts taken from reference TRBV5-6 and TRBJ2-1, reads DAGVTQSPTHLIKTRGQQVTLRCSPKSGHDTVSWYQQALGQGPQFIFQYYEEEERQRGNFPDRFSGHQFPNYSSELNVNALLLGDSALYLCASSFAAGSSYNEQFFGPGTRLTVL.

This clone was observed a few times. The CDR3 here is CASSLGGTANNQPQHF. The DNA for the CDR3 is TGTGCCAGCAGCTTGGGAGGGACAGCGAACAATCAGCCCCAGCATTTT. The V gene is TRBV5-4, the J gene TRBJ1-5; 7 positions match TRBD1. J was trimmed by 3 bases and V by 0 bases; bases with no gene match: 6. CDR1 SGHNT and CDR2 YYREEE come from the germline V gene (reference sequence). The CDR3 totals 16 residues.